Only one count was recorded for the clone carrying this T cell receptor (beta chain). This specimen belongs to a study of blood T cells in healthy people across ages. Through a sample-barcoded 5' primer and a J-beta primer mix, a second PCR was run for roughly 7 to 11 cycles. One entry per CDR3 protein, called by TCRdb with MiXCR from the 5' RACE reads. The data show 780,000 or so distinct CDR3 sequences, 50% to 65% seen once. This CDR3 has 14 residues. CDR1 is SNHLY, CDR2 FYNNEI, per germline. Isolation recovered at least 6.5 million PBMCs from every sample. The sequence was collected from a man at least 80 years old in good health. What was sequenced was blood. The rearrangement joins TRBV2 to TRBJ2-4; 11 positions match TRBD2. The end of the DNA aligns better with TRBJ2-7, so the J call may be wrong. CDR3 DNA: TGTGCCAGCGCCTTACTAGCGGGAGCCTACGAGCAGTACTTC. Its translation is CASALLAGAYEQYF.